This is a list of T cell receptor beta chains from one sample in a study of blood T cell repertoires in COVID-19. TCRdb keeps only in-frame clones here, not all; method: immunoSEQ multiplex PCR. Among 310,000 or so clones, around 90% were seen once, and the ten largest hold roughly 8.9%. Material: peripheral blood. The receptors were sampled from a man aged 30 to 45 with COVID-19, enrolled during active disease. The CDR3 runs from the conserved cysteine through the conserved F or W. D genes are given only for firm matches. The listing skips clone size in some rows; elsewhere it reads once, few, many or a size class.

CDR3aa: CASSSPRDRGGETQYF; CDR3nt: TGCGCCAGCAGCTCACCTCGGGACAGGGGAGGGGAGACCCAGTACTTC; d_gene: TRBD1; abundance: once; v_gene: TRBV5-1; j_gene: TRBJ2-5
CDR3aa: CASSQDPPSGRAAYNEQFF; CDR3nt: TGCGCCAGCAGCCAAGATCCACCTAGCGGGAGGGCAGCCTACAATGAGCAGTTCTTC; d_gene: TRBD2; abundance: NA; v_gene: TRBV4-3; j_gene: TRBJ2-1
CDR3aa: CASSLFSGRNEQFF; CDR3nt: TGTGCCAGCAGTTTATTCAGCGGGAGGAATGAGCAGTTCTTC; d_gene: TRBD2; abundance: once; v_gene: TRBV27; j_gene: TRBJ2-1
CDR3aa: CASSEFGEGSGYTF; CDR3nt: NA; d_gene: NA; abundance: NA; v_gene: TRBV25-1; j_gene: TRBJ1-2
CDR3aa: CASASEILPNTEAFF; CDR3nt: TGTGCCAGCGCGTCTGAGATTCTCCCGAACACTGAAGCTTTCTTT; d_gene: NA; abundance: NA; v_gene: TRBV28; j_gene: TRBJ1-1
CDR3aa: CASSPLGQGDTEAFF; CDR3nt: TGTGCCAGCAGCCCCCTGGGACAGGGGGACACTGAAGCTTTCTTT; d_gene: TRBD1; abundance: once; v_gene: TRBV7-6; j_gene: TRBJ1-1
CDR3aa: CACSGPQGAAYNEQFF; CDR3nt: TGTGCCTGTTCCGGACCTCAGGGGGCTGCCTACAATGAGCAGTTCTTC; d_gene: TRBD1; abundance: NA; v_gene: TRBV30; j_gene: TRBJ2-1
CDR3aa: CASSFGTANTEAFF; CDR3nt: TGTGCCAGCAGCTTTGGGACAGCGAACACTGAAGCTTTCTTT; d_gene: TRBD1; abundance: NA; v_gene: TRBV7-2; j_gene: TRBJ1-1
CDR3aa: CASSPAGPKNIQYF; CDR3nt: TGTGCCAGCTCACCGGCGGGACCCAAAAACATTCAGTACTTC; d_gene: NA; abundance: NA; v_gene: TRBV18; j_gene: TRBJ2-4
CDR3aa: CSASVGGEETQYF; CDR3nt: TGCAGTGCTAGTGTCGGAGGGGAGGAGACCCAGTACTTC; d_gene: NA; abundance: NA; v_gene: TRBV20-1; j_gene: TRBJ2-5
CDR3aa: CASSYPTSGGAPSTDTQYF; CDR3nt: TGCGCCAGCAGCTACCCGACTAGCGGGGGGGCCCCTTCCACAGATACGCAGTATTTT; d_gene: TRBD2; abundance: NA; v_gene: TRBV4-1; j_gene: TRBJ2-3
CDR3aa: CASSQDWMGTSKETQYF; CDR3nt: TGTGCCAGCAGCCAAGATTGGATGGGGACTAGCAAAGAGACCCAGTACTTC; d_gene: TRBD2; abundance: NA; v_gene: TRBV4-2; j_gene: TRBJ2-5
CDR3aa: CASSLAGLDYEQYF; CDR3nt: TGTGCCAGCAGCTTAGCCGGACTAGACTACGAGCAGTACTTC; d_gene: TRBD2; abundance: NA; v_gene: TRBV7-9; j_gene: TRBJ2-7
CDR3aa: CASSLVRPEAFF; CDR3nt: TGTGCCAGCAGCTTAGTGAGGCCAGAAGCTTTCTTT; d_gene: NA; abundance: once; v_gene: TRBV7-8; j_gene: TRBJ1-1
CDR3aa: CASSYPRGSYNEQFF; CDR3nt: TGTGCCAGCAGTTACCCCCGGGGGTCCTACAATGAGCAGTTCTTC; d_gene: NA; abundance: NA; v_gene: TRBV6-5; j_gene: TRBJ2-1
CDR3aa: CASSRYRLEETQYF; CDR3nt: TGCGCCAGCAGTCGCTACAGGTTGGAAGAGACCCAGTACTTC; d_gene: NA; abundance: once; v_gene: TRBV23-1; j_gene: TRBJ2-5
CDR3aa: CSPWRQGGTEAFF; CDR3nt: TGCAGCCCGTGGCGGCAGGGAGGTACTGAAGCTTTCTTT; d_gene: NA; abundance: NA; v_gene: TRBV29-1; j_gene: TRBJ1-1
CDR3aa: CAISDPTPPYEQYF; CDR3nt: TGTGCCATCAGTGACCCGACACCCCCCTACGAGCAGTACTTC; d_gene: NA; abundance: NA; v_gene: TRBV10-3; j_gene: TRBJ2-7
CDR3aa: CAISQGATYEQYF; CDR3nt: TGTGCCATTTCGCAGGGGGCCACCTACGAGCAGTACTTC; d_gene: TRBD1; abundance: NA; v_gene: TRBV28; j_gene: TRBJ2-7
CDR3aa: CSVERRLNTEAFF; CDR3nt: TGCAGCGTTGAACGCAGGCTAAACACTGAAGCTTTCTTT; d_gene: NA; abundance: NA; v_gene: TRBV29-1; j_gene: TRBJ1-1
CDR3aa: CASIQGNSYEQYF; CDR3nt: TGTGCCAGCATTCAGGGAAATTCCTACGAGCAGTACTTC; d_gene: NA; abundance: NA; v_gene: TRBV7-9; j_gene: TRBJ2-7
CDR3aa: CASSRTGPNEQYF; CDR3nt: TGTGCCAGCAGCCGGACAGGGCCCAACGAGCAGTACTTC; d_gene: TRBD1; abundance: NA; v_gene: TRBV5-5; j_gene: TRBJ2-7
CDR3aa: CASSHEQGENTEAFF; CDR3nt: TGCGCCAGCAGTCATGAACAGGGCGAGAACACTGAAGCTTTCTTT; d_gene: NA; abundance: NA; v_gene: TRBV23-1; j_gene: TRBJ1-1
CDR3aa: CASSQAVNSNQPQHF; CDR3nt: TGTGCCAGCAGCCAAGCAGTAAATAGCAATCAGCCCCAGCATTTT; d_gene: NA; abundance: NA; v_gene: TRBV4-2; j_gene: TRBJ1-5
CDR3aa: CASSRTSGTSTDTQYF; CDR3nt: TGTGCCAGCTCTAGGACTAGCGGGACTAGCACAGATACGCAGTATTTT; d_gene: TRBD2; abundance: NA; v_gene: TRBV2; j_gene: TRBJ2-3
CDR3aa: CASGGGGFSDTQYF; CDR3nt: TGCGCCAGTGGGGGCGGGGGGTTCTCAGATACGCAGTATTTT; d_gene: TRBD2; abundance: NA; v_gene: TRBV4-3; j_gene: TRBJ2-3
CDR3aa: CASSAPGLALTGELFF; CDR3nt: TGTGCCAGCAGCGCACCGGGACTAGCATTGACCGGGGAGCTGTTTTTT; d_gene: TRBD2; abundance: NA; v_gene: TRBV9; j_gene: TRBJ2-2
CDR3aa: CASSTGTGAWGYTF; CDR3nt: TGTGCCAGCAGTACCGGGACAGGGGCTTGGGGCTACACCTTC; d_gene: TRBD1; abundance: NA; v_gene: TRBV28; j_gene: TRBJ1-2
CDR3aa: CASSSYSPGTGELFF; CDR3nt: TGTGCCAGCAGCTCCTACTCCCCCGGGACCGGGGAGCTGTTTTTT; d_gene: NA; abundance: NA; v_gene: TRBV7-3; j_gene: TRBJ2-2
CDR3aa: CASSLGAGIFGGYTF; CDR3nt: TGCGCCAGCAGCTTGGGGGCCGGGATTTTCGGTGGCTACACCTTC; d_gene: NA; abundance: NA; v_gene: TRBV5-1; j_gene: TRBJ1-2
CDR3aa: CASSPWDTMNTEAFF; CDR3nt: TGTGCCAGTAGTCCGTGGGACACTATGAACACTGAAGCTTTCTTT; d_gene: NA; abundance: few; v_gene: TRBV19; j_gene: TRBJ1-1
CDR3aa: CASSTAGGTYNSPLHF; CDR3nt: TGCGCCAGCAGTACAGCCGGGGGGACCTATAATTCACCCCTCCACTTT; d_gene: NA; abundance: NA; v_gene: TRBV10-2; j_gene: TRBJ1-6
CDR3aa: CSVCFSGRVIYNEQFF; CDR3nt: TGCAGCGTGTGTTTTAGCGGGAGGGTAATCTACAATGAGCAGTTCTTC; d_gene: TRBD2; abundance: NA; v_gene: TRBV29-1; j_gene: TRBJ2-1
CDR3aa: CAISESGARAEAFF; CDR3nt: TGTGCCATCAGTGAGTCGGGGGCAAGGGCTGAAGCTTTCTTT; d_gene: NA; abundance: NA; v_gene: TRBV10-3; j_gene: TRBJ1-1
CDR3aa: CASSFRDDRGRDTGELFF; CDR3nt: TGTGCCAGCAGTTTCCGTGATGACAGGGGGCGTGACACCGGGGAGCTGTTTTTT; d_gene: TRBD1; abundance: NA; v_gene: TRBV28; j_gene: TRBJ2-2
CDR3aa: CASSVDSGGLHEQFF; CDR3nt: TGTGCCAGCAGCGTAGACAGCGGGGGTCTTCATGAGCAGTTCTTC; d_gene: TRBD2; abundance: NA; v_gene: TRBV9; j_gene: TRBJ2-1
CDR3aa: CASSYSVGQQTYEQYF; CDR3nt: TGTGCCAGCAGTTACTCTGTGGGCCAACAAACCTACGAGCAGTACTTC; d_gene: NA; abundance: NA; v_gene: TRBV6-5; j_gene: TRBJ2-7
CDR3aa: CASSFSVTEAFF; CDR3nt: TGTGCCAGCAGTTTCTCCGTAACTGAAGCTTTCTTT; d_gene: NA; abundance: NA; v_gene: TRBV12-3/TRBV12-4; j_gene: TRBJ1-1
CDR3aa: CASSIQGIRNTGELFF; CDR3nt: TGTGCCAGTAGTATACAGGGGATTCGGAACACCGGGGAGCTGTTTTTT; d_gene: NA; abundance: NA; v_gene: TRBV19; j_gene: TRBJ2-2
CDR3aa: CASSQRQGVVYNEQFF; CDR3nt: TGTGCCAGCAGCCAAAGACAGGGGGTGGTCTACAATGAGCAGTTCTTC; d_gene: TRBD1; abundance: NA; v_gene: TRBV11-3; j_gene: TRBJ2-1
CDR3aa: CASSSMGPEQYF; CDR3nt: TGTGCCAGCAGCTCGATGGGCCCCGAGCAGTACTTC; d_gene: NA; abundance: NA; v_gene: TRBV5-5; j_gene: TRBJ2-7
CDR3aa: CASSSQRGGAGDTQYF; CDR3nt: TGTGCCAGCAGCTCCCAGCGGGGGGGAGCGGGAGATACGCAGTATTTT; d_gene: TRBD2; abundance: NA; v_gene: TRBV7-8; j_gene: TRBJ2-3
CDR3aa: CASSSPYRQGIYTF; CDR3nt: TGTGCCAGCAGTTCCCCCTATCGGCAGGGGATCTACACCTTC; d_gene: NA; abundance: NA; v_gene: TRBV28; j_gene: TRBJ1-2
CDR3aa: CASSPDLLAGEVEQYF; CDR3nt: TGTGCCAGCAGCCCCGACCTACTAGCGGGAGAGGTCGAGCAGTACTTC; d_gene: TRBD2; abundance: NA; v_gene: TRBV7-2; j_gene: TRBJ2-7
CDR3aa: CASSQGQGNEKLFF; CDR3nt: TGTGCCAGCAGCCAAGGGCAGGGGAATGAAAAACTGTTTTTT; d_gene: NA; abundance: NA; v_gene: TRBV3-1/TRBV3-2; j_gene: TRBJ1-4